These T cell receptor beta chains were read from a single sample in a study of shared clonotypes between healthy human individuals. Only in-frame clones appear in the TCRdb table, and some are missing; sequencing was by immunoSEQ multiplex PCR. Among approximately 2.5 million clones listed, under 95% were seen once. Material for sequencing was naive CD4+ T cells from PBMCs. The receptors come from a man aged 18 to 29 in good health. Some clones in this sample may be carry-over from other donors' samples. CDR3s include the opening cysteine and the closing phenylalanine or tryptophan. The order of the fields is clone size, D gene, V gene, J gene, CDR3 protein, CDR3 DNA. A D gene is named only where the DNA matches it firmly. Size tells how often a clone was seen (once, few, many) or the class of an expanded clone, and some rows leave it out.

size: NA; D: TRBD2; V: TRBV5-1; J: TRBJ2-1; CDR3: CASSPALAGVDNEQFF; DNA: TGCGCCAGCAGCCCCGCCCTAGCGGGAGTGGACAATGAGCAGTTCTTC
size: NA; D: TRBD1; V: TRBV5-1; J: TRBJ1-1; CDR3: CASSGQGGNTEAFF; DNA: TGCGCCAGCAGCGGACAGGGAGGGAACACTGAAGCTTTCTTT
size: NA; D: NA; V: TRBV29-1; J: TRBJ1-2; CDR3: CSVWGGSGYGYTF; DNA: TGCAGCGTTTGGGGGGGCTCAGGCTATGGCTACACCTTC
size: once; D: TRBD2; V: TRBV18; J: TRBJ2-7; CDR3: CASSRLSSGLYEQYF; DNA: TGTGCCAGCTCACGACTTTCTAGCGGGCTTTACGAGCAGTACTTC
size: once; D: TRBD2; V: TRBV7-9; J: TRBJ2-1; CDR3: CASSQTSGRAPRSNEQFF; DNA: TGTGCCAGCAGCCAGACTAGCGGGAGGGCCCCTAGGAGCAATGAGCAGTTCTTC
size: few; D: TRBD2; V: TRBV28; J: TRBJ2-1; CDR3: CASSSERGYDEQFF; DNA: TGTGCCAGCAGTTCGGAGCGGGGGTACGATGAGCAGTTCTTC
size: NA; D: NA; V: TRBV7-2; J: TRBJ1-1; CDR3: CASSSDGYTEAFF; DNA: TGTGCCAGCAGCTCCGACGGTTACACTGAAGCTTTCTTT
size: NA; D: TRBD1; V: TRBV7-2; J: TRBJ1-4; CDR3: CASSRGGSNEKLFF; DNA: TGTGCCAGCAGCCGAGGGGGCAGTAATGAAAAACTGTTTTTT
size: NA; D: NA; V: TRBV2; J: TRBJ1-5; CDR3: CASSEEQGPNQPQHF; DNA: TGTGCCAGCAGTGAAGAACAGGGACCTAATCAGCCCCAGCATTTT
size: NA; D: TRBD1; V: TRBV7-3; J: TRBJ2-2; CDR3: CASSLTQGDTGELFF; DNA: TGTGCCAGCAGCTTAACACAGGGGGACACCGGGGAGCTGTTTTTT
size: NA; D: NA; V: TRBV4-2; J: TRBJ2-3; CDR3: CASSQERISTDTQYF; DNA: TGTGCCAGCAGCCAAGAGAGGATATCCACAGATACGCAGTATTTT
size: NA; D: TRBD2; V: TRBV5-1; J: TRBJ2-1; CDR3: CASSLWGSGRVGEQFF; DNA: TGCGCCAGCAGCTTGTGGGGTAGCGGGAGAGTCGGTGAGCAGTTCTTC
size: NA; D: TRBD1; V: TRBV30; J: TRBJ2-5; CDR3: CAFSTAPTGARQETQYF; DNA: TGTGCCTTCTCTACCGCACCAACAGGGGCCCGACAAGAGACCCAGTACTTC
size: NA; D: NA; V: TRBV19; J: TRBJ2-2; CDR3: CASDTGFGELFF; DNA: TGTGCCAGTGACACAGGGTTCGGGGAGCTGTTTTTT
size: NA; D: NA; V: TRBV27; J: TRBJ2-7; CDR3: CARPLEEQYF; DNA: TGTGCCCGGCCGCTGGAGGAGCAGTACTTC
size: NA; D: NA; V: TRBV28; J: TRBJ1-5; CDR3: CASSTSPYSNQPQHF; DNA: TGTGCCAGCAGTACCAGTCCTTATAGCAATCAGCCCCAGCATTTT
size: NA; D: TRBD1; V: TRBV19; J: TRBJ1-2; CDR3: CASSIQDRGSYGYTF; DNA: TGTGCCAGTAGTATACAAGACAGGGGATCCTATGGCTACACCTTC
size: NA; D: TRBD1; V: TRBV7-2; J: TRBJ1-1; CDR3: CASSRDRLSNTEAFF; DNA: TGTGCCAGCAGCCGGGACAGGCTATCGAACACTGAAGCTTTCTTT
size: NA; D: NA; V: TRBV5-1; J: TRBJ1-2; CDR3: CASSLVSGYPGYTF; DNA: TGCGCCAGCAGCTTGGTTTCCGGGTACCCTGGCTACACCTTC
size: once; D: NA; V: TRBV5-1; J: TRBJ1-1; CDR3: CASSLVGGGTEAFF; DNA: TGCGCCAGCAGCTTGGTGGGGGGAGGCACTGAAGCTTTCTTT
size: NA; D: NA; V: TRBV6-6; J: TRBJ1-1; CDR3: CASSYTSKNTEAFF; DNA: TGTGCCAGCAGTTACACTTCGAAGAACACTGAAGCTTTCTTT
size: NA; D: NA; V: TRBV5-4; J: TRBJ2-3; CDR3: CASSLSSAGDTQYF; DNA: TGTGCCAGCAGCTTGAGTTCCGCGGGAGATACGCAGTATTTT
size: once; D: NA; V: TRBV30; J: TRBJ1-5; CDR3: CAWSANVNQPQHF; DNA: TGTGCCTGGAGTGCCAACGTAAATCAGCCCCAGCATTTT
size: NA; D: NA; V: TRBV6-8; J: TRBJ2-3; CDR3: CASSFGGHTDTQYF; DNA: TGTGCCAGCAGTTTTGGCGGGCACACAGATACGCAGTATTTT